A selection of T cell receptor beta chains follows, all from one sample in a study of blood T cells in healthy people across ages. MiXCR, run by TCRdb on the 5' RACE reads, gives a single entry per CDR3 protein. The data contain hundreds of thousands of distinct CDR3 sequences, 45% to 50% of them seen just once; the ten biggest clones take up 30% to 35%. Input material: blood. The receptors originated from a woman in her sixties or seventies in good health. Both conserved end residues are part of each CDR3. D genes are given only for firm matches. Some rows have no size entry. The others give once, few or many, or a class for an expanded clone.

13 TRBJ1-1 NA TRBV10-3 NA TGTGCCATCAGTGTGGGAGGGGGAGGTGAAGCTTTCTTT CAISVGGGGEAFF
15 TRBJ2-5 NA TRBV18 TRBD1 TGTGCCAGCTCACCGGGACAGTTAGACCATCCTGAGCAGTACTTC CASSPGQLDHPEQYF
13 TRBJ2-5 NA TRBV20-1 NA TGCAGTGCTCCGGTAGGATCCCAAGAGACCCAGTACTTC CSAPVGSQETQYF
14 TRBJ2-1 NA TRBV6-6 TRBD2 TGTGCCAGCAGTCTAAAGCGGGAGAACAATGAGCAGTTCTTC CASSLKRENNEQFF
11 TRBJ2-1 NA TRBV2 NA TGTGCCAGCAGTAAAAAATATGAGCAGTTCTTC CASSKKYEQFF
14 TRBJ2-5 NA TRBV7-2 TRBD2 TGCGCCAGCAGATCCATGGGAGGGACCGAGACCCAGTACTTC CASRSMGGTETQYF
14 TRBJ1-2 NA TRBV28 TRBD1 TGTGCCAGCAGGGGGACAGGGCGTAGTAGTGGCTACACCTTC CASRGTGRSSGYTF
14 TRBJ2-7 many TRBV18 NA TGTGCCAGCTCACCAGACCAGATAATCTACGAGCAGTACTTC CASSPDQIIYEQYF
14 TRBJ1-6 few TRBV7-3 NA TGTGCCAGCAGCCTCAGGGCGGATAATTCACCCCTCCACTTT CASSLRADNSPLHF
19 TRBJ2-7 NA TRBV6-5 NA TGTGCCAGCAGTTACTCAATCTCAGGGACTGCCCTTGGGTCCTACGAGCAGTACTTC CASSYSISGTALGSYEQYF
14 TRBJ2-1 NA TRBV20-1 NA TGCAGTGCTAGAGATGTTTTCGGGGGCAATGAGCAGTTCTTC CSARDVFGGNEQFF
14 TRBJ1-4 NA TRBV4-2 NA TGTGCCAGCAGCCAGGGACGGTCTAATGAAAAACTGTTTTTT CASSQGRSNEKLFF
15 TRBJ2-7 NA TRBV7-2 NA TGTGCCAGCAGCTTAATCGCAGGGGAGTACTACGAGCAGTACTTC CASSLIAGEYYEQYF
15 TRBJ2-5 NA TRBV20-1 NA TGCAGTGCTAGAGATACTGGTAGCGGACAAGAGACCCAGTACTTC CSARDTGSGQETQYF
12 TRBJ2-7 NA TRBV10-3 NA TGTGCCCTCAGTGAGGTCGACTACGAGCAGTACTTC CALSEVDYEQYF
13 TRBJ2-3 many TRBV12-3/TRBV12-4 NA TGTGCCAGCAGTCGGGACAACGTGGATACGCAGTATTTT CASSRDNVDTQYF